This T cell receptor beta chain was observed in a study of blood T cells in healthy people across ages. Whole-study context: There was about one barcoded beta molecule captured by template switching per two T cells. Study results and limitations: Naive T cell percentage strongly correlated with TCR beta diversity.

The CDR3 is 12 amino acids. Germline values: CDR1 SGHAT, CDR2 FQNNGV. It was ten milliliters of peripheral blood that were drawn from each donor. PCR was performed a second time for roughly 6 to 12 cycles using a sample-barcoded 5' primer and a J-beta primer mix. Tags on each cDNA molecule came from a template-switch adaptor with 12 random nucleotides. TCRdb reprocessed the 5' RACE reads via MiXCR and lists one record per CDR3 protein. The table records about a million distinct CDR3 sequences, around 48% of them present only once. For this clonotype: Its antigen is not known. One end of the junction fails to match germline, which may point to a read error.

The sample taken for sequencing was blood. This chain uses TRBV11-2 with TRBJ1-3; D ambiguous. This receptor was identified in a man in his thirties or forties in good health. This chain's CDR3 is CACSPGGNTIYF. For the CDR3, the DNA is TGTGCCTGCAGCCCTGGGGGAAACACCATATATTTT. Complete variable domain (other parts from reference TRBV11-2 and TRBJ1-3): EAGVAQSPRYKIIEKRQSVAFWCNPISGHATLYWYQQILGQGPKLLIQFQNNGVVDDSQLPKDRFSAERLKGVDSTLKIQPAKLEDSAVYLCACSPGGNTIYFGEGSWLTVV.